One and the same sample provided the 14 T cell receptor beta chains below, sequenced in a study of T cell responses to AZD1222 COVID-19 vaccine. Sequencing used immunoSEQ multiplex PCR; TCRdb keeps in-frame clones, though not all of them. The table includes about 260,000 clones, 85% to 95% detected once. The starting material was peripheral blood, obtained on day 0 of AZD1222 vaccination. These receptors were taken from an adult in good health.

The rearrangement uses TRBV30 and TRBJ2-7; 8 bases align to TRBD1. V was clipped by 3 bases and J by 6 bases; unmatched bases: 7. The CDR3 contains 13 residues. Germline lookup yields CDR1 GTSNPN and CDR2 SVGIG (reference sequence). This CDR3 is CAWSETGVAEQYF. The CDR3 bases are TGTGCCTGGAGCGAGACAGGGGTGGCCGAGCAGTACTTC.

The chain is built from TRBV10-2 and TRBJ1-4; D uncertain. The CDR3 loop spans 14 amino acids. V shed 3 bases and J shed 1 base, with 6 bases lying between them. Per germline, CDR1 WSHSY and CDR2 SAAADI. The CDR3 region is CASSEHLTNEKLFF. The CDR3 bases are TGCGCCAGCAGTGAACACCTAACTAATGAAAAACTGTTTTTT.

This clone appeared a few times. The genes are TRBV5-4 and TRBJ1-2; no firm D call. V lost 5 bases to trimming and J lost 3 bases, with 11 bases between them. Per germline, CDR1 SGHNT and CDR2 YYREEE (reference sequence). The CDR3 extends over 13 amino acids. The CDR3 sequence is CASRGGIDYGYTF. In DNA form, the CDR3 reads TGTGCCAGCAGAGGCGGGATCGACTATGGCTACACCTTC.

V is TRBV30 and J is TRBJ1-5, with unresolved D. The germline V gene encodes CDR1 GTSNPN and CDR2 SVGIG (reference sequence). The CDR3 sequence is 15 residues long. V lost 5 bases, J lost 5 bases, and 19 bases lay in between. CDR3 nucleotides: TGTGCCTGGGACACCCCCCAGGTTCTCGATCAGCCCCAGCATTTT. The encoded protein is CAWDTPQVLDQPQHF.

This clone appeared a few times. The CDR3 is CASSPSLGTTYEQYF. The DNA for the CDR3 is TGTGCCAGCAGCCCCTCGCTGGGAACCACCTACGAGCAGTACTTC. This rearrangement joins TRBV14 to TRBJ2-7, with no clear D. The CDR3 covers 15 residues. The V gene's germline CDR1 is SGHDN and CDR2 FVKESK. V lost 4 bases and J lost 2, with 15 bases in between.

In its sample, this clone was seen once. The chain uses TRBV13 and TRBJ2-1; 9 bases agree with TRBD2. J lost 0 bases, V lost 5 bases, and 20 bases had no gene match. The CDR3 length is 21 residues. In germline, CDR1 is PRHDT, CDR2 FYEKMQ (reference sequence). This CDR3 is CASSPRGLTSGFNSSYNEQFF. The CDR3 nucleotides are TGTGCCAGCAGCCCAAGGGGGTTAACTAGCGGGTTTAATAGCTCCTACAATGAGCAGTTCTTC.

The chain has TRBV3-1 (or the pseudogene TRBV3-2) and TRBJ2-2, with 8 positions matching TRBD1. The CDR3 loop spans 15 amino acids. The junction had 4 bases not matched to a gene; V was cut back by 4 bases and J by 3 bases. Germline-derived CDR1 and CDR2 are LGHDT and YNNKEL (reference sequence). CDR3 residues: CASSRGQADTGELFF. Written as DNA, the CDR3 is TGTGCCAGCAGCCGGGGACAGGCGGACACCGGGGAGCTGTTTTTT.

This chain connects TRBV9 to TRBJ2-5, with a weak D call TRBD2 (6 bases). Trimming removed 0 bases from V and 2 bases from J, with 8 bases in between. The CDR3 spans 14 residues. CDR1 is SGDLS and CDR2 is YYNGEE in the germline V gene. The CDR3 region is CASSVAGGQETQYF. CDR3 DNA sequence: TGTGCCAGCAGCGTAGCTGGGGGGCAAGAGACCCAGTACTTC. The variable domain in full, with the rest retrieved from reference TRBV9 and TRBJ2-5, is DSGVTQTPKHLITATGQRVTLRCSPRSGDLSVYWYQQSLDQGLQFLIQYYNGEERAKGNILERFSAQQFPDLHSELNLSSLELGDSALYFCASSVAGGQETQYFGPGTRLLVL.

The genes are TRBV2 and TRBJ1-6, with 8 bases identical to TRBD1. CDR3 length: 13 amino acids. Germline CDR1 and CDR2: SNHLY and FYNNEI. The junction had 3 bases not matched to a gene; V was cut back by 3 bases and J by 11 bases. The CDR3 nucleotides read TGTGCCAGCAGTGACAGGGGGCACCCACCCCTCCACTTT. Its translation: CASSDRGHPPLHF.

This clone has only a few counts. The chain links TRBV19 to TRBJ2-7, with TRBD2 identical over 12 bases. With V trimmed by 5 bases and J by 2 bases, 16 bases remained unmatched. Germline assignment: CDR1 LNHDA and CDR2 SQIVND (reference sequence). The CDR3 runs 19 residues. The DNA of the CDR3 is TGTGCCAGTAGTCAAAAGTGGGGGTCCGGACTAGCGGGGACCTACGAGCAGTACTTC. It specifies CASSQKWGSGLAGTYEQYF.

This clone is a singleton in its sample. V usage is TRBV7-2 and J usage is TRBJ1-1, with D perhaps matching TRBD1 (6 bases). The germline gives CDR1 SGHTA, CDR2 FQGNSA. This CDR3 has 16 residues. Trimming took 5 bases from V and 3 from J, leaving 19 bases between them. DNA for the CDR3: TGTGCCAGCAGCCCGCTTTGGGGGGCGTCGTACACTGAAGCTTTCTTT. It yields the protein CASSPLWGASYTEAFF.

The CDR3 sequence: CATASGGQETQYF. The CDR3 nucleotides read TGTGCCACCGCTAGCGGGGGGCAAGAGACCCAGTACTTC. The rearrangement joins TRBV25-1 to TRBJ2-5; 11 nucleotides align to TRBD2. Germline trimming cut 10 bases from V and 2 bases from J; bases unmatched to any gene: 3. Germline-derived CDR1 and CDR2 are MGHDK and SYGVNS. The CDR3 extends over 13 amino acids. The full variable domain, rest sourced from reference TRBV25-1 and TRBJ2-5, is EADIYQTPRYLVIGTGKKITLECSQTMGHDKMYWYQQDPGMELHLIHYSYGVNSTEKGDLSSESTVSRIRTEHFPLTLESARPSHTSQYLCATASGGQETQYFGPGTRLLVL.

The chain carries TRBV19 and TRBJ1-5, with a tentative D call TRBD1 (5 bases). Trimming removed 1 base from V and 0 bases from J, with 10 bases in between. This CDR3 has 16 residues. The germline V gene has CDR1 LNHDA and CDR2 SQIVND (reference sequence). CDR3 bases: TGTGCCAGTAGTATAGCAGGGAGACCTAGCAATCAGCCCCAGCATTTT. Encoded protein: CASSIAGRPSNQPQHF.

In DNA, the CDR3 is TGTGCCAGCAGTTTATGGGGAGAGACTAACTATGGCTACACCTTC. It translates to CASSLWGETNYGYTF. The rearrangement links TRBV28 to TRBJ1-2; D is undetermined. The germline CDR1 and CDR2 sequences are MDHEN and SYDVKM. The CDR3 length is 15 residues. The V gene lost 0 bases and the J gene lost 0 bases, with 8 bases spanning the gap.